This TCR beta chain is from a study of early T cells in non-severe SARS-CoV-2 infection. This CDR3 contains 12 residues. Germline V lookup: CDR1 SGHTA, CDR2 FQGNSA. With 3 bases removed from V and 8 bases from J, the gap between germline ends came to 8 bases. This clonotype was detected many times. In the library, individual cDNA molecules carried attached unique molecular identifiers. TCRdb used MiXCR to reprocess the 5' RACE reads, holding one entry per CDR3 protein. The data contain 20,000 to 30,000 distinct CDR3 sequences, roughly 5.3% of them singletons. This TCR was recovered from an adult who was a healthcare worker with PCR-confirmed SARS-CoV-2 infection or an uninfected control (not recorded which). This chain links TRBV7-2 with TRBJ2-1; D ambiguous. The sequenced sample consisted of whole blood. CDR3 in amino acids: CASSFYSDEQFF. DNA of the CDR3: TGTGCCAGCAGCTTCTACAGTGATGAGCAGTTCTTC.